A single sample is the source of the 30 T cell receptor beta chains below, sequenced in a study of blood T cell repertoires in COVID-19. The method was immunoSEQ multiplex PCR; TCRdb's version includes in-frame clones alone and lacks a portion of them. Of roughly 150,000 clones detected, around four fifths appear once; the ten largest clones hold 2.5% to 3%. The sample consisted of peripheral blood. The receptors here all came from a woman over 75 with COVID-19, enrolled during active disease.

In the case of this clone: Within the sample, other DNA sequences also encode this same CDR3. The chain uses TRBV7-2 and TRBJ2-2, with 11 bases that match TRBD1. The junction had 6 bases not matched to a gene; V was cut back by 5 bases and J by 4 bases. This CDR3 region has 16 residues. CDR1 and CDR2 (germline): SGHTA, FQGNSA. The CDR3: CASSLAGTGGTGELFF. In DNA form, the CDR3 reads TGTGCCAGCAGCCTCGCCGGGACAGGGGGCACCGGGGAGCTGTTTTTT. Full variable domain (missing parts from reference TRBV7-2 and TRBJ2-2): GAGVSQSPSNKVTEKGKDVELRCDPISGHTALYWYRQSLGQGLEFLIYFQGNSAPDKSGLPSDRFSAERTGGSVSTLTIQRTQQEDSAVYLCASSLAGTGGTGELFFGEGSRLTVL.

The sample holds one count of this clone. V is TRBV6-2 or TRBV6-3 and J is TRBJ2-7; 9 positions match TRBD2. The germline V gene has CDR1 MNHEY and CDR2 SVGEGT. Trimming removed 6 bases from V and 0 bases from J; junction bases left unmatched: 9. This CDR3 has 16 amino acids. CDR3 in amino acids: CASSRLAVAYSYEQYF. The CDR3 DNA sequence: TGTGCCAGCAGCAGACTAGCGGTTGCCTACTCCTACGAGCAGTACTTC.

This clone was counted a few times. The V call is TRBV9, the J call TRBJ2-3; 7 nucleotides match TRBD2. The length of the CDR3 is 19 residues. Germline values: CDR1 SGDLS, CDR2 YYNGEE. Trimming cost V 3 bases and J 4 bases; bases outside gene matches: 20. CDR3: CASSASWGWEGPHADTQYF. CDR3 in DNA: TGTGCCAGCAGCGCCTCCTGGGGGTGGGAGGGCCCTCATGCAGATACGCAGTATTTT.

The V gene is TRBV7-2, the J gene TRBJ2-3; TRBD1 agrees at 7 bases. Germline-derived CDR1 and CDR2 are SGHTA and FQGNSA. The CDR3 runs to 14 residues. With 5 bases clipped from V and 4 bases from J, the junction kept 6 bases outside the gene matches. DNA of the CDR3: TGTGCCAGCAGCCGCGACAGGGCCTCAGATACGCAGTATTTT. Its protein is CASSRDRASDTQYF.

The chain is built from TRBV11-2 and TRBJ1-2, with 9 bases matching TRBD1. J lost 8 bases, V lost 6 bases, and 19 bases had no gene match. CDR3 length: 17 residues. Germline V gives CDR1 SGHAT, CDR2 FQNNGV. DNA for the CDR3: TGTGCCAGCAGAAAGATAGGACAGGGGAGCGGGGGTGGAGGCTACACCTTC. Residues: CASRKIGQGSGGGGYTF.

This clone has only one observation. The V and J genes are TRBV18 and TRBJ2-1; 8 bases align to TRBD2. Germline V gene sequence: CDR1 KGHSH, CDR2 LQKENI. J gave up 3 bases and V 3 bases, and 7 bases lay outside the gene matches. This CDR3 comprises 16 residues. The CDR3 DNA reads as TGTGCCAGCTCACCCCGTGAGCGGGAGATCTACAATGAGCAGTTCTTC. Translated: CASSPREREIYNEQFF.

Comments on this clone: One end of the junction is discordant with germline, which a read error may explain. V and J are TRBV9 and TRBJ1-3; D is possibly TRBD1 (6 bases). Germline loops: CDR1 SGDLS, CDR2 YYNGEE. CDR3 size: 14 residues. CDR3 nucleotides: TGTGCCAGCAGCGGACAGGACTCTGAAAACACCATATATTTT. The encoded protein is CASSGQDSENTIYF.

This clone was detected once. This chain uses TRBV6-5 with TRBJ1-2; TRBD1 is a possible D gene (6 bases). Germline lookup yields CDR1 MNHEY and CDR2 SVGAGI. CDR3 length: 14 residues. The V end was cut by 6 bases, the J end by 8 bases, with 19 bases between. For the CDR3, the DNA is TGTGCCAGCAGGGCCCCAGGGGCGCTTGGGGGCTACACCTTC. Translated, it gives CASRAPGALGGYTF.

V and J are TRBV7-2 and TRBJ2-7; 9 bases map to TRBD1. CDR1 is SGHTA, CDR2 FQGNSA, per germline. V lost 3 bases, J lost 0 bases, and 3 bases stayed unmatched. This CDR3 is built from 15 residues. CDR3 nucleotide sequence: TGTGCCAGCAGCTTGGACAGGGGCCACTCCTACGAGCAGTACTTC. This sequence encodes CASSLDRGHSYEQYF. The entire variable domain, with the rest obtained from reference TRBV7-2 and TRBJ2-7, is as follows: GAGVSQSPSNKVTEKGKDVELRCDPISGHTALYWYRQSLGQGLEFLIYFQGNSAPDKSGLPSDRFSAERTGGSVSTLTIQRTQQEDSAVYLCASSLDRGHSYEQYFGPGTRLTVT.

CDR3 in amino acids: CAISESRGTGYNEQFF. CDR3 coding DNA: TGTGCCATCAGTGAGTCGAGGGGGACGGGATACAATGAGCAGTTCTTC. The chain carries TRBV10-3 and TRBJ2-1; TRBD1 is a possible D gene (6 bases). The germline V gene has CDR1 ENHRY and CDR2 SYGVKD. V gave up 0 bases and J gave up 4 bases, with 13 bases separating them. The CDR3 is made up of 16 amino acids.

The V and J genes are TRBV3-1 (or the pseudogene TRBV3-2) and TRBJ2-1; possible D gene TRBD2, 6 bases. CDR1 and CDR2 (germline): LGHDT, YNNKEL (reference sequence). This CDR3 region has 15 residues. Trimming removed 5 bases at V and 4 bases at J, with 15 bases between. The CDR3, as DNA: TGTGCCAGCAGCAGGATGGCGGGGCCTTACAATGAGCAGTTCTTC. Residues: CASSRMAGPYNEQFF.

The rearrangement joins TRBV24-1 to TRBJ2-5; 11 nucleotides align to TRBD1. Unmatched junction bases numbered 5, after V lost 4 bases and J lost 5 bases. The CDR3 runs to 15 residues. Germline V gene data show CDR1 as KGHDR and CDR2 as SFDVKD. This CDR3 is CATSDPGQGGETQYF. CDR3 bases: TGTGCCACCAGTGACCCGGGACAGGGGGGTGAGACCCAGTACTTC.

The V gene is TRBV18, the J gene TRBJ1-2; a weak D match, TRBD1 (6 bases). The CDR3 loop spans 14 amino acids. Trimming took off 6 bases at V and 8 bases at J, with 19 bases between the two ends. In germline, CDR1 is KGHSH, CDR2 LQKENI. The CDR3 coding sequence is TGTGCCAGCTCGCCAATAGGACAGCACAGCGGCTACACCTTC. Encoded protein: CASSPIGQHSGYTF.

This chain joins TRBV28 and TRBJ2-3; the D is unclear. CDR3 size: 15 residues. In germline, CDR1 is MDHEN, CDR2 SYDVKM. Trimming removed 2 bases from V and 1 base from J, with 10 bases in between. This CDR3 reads CASSLQVVGTDTQYF. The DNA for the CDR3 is TGTGCCAGCAGTTTACAGGTGGTCGGCACAGATACGCAGTATTTT.

The CDR3 sequence is CASSEHGGDDYGYTF. The CDR3 region has the DNA TGTGCCAGCAGTGAACACGGTGGTGATGACTATGGCTACACCTTC. The V gene is TRBV6-1, the J gene TRBJ1-2, with D unresolved. The V end was cut by 2 bases, the J end by 3 bases, with 13 bases between. CDR3 size: 15 residues. Germline-derived CDR1 and CDR2 are MNHNS and SASEGT.

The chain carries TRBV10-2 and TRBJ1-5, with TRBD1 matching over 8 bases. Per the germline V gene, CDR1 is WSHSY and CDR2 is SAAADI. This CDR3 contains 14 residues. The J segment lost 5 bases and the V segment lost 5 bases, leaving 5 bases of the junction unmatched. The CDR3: CASSNQGADQPQHF. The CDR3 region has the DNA TGCGCCAGCAGTAACCAGGGGGCTGATCAGCCCCAGCATTTT.

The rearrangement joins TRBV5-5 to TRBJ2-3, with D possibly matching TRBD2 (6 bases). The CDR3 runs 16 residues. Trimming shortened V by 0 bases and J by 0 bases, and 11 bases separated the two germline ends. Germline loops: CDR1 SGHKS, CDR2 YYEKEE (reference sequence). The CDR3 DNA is TGTGCCAGCAGCTTGGGGCGCGGGACTAGCACAGATACGCAGTATTTT. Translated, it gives CASSLGRGTSTDTQYF.

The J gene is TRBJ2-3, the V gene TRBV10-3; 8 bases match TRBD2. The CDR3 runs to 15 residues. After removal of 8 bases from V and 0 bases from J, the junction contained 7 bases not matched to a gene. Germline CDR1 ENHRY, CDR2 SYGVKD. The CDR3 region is CAIGTASGSTDTQYF. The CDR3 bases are TGTGCCATCGGCACGGCTAGCGGGAGCACAGATACGCAGTATTTT.

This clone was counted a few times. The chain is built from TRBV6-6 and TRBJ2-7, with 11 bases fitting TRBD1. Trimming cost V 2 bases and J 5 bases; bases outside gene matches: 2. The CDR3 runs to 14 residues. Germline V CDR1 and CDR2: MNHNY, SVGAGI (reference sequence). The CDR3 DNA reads TGTGCCAGCAGTTACCGGACAGGGGGCCACGAGCAGTACTTC. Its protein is CASSYRTGGHEQYF.

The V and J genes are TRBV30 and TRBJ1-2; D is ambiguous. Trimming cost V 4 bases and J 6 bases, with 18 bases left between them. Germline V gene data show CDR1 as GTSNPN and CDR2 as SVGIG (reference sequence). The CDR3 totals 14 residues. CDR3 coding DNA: TGTGCCTGGACCGCCAGAGGGTTTGGGGATGGCTACACCTTC. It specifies CAWTARGFGDGYTF.

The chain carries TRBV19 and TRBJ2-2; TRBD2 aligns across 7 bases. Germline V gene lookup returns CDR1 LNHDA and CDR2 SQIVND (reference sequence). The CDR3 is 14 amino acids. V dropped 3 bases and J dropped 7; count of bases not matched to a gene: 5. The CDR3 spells CASSITSAGGELFF. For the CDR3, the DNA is TGTGCCAGTAGTATCACTAGCGCCGGCGGGGAGCTGTTTTTT.

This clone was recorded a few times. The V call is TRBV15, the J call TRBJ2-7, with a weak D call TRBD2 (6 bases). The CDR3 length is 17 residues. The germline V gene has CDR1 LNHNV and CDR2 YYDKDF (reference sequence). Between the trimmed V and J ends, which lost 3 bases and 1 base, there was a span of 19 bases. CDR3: CATSSTITWRESYEQYF. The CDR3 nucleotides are TGTGCCACCAGCAGCACTATTACCTGGAGGGAATCCTACGAGCAGTACTTC.

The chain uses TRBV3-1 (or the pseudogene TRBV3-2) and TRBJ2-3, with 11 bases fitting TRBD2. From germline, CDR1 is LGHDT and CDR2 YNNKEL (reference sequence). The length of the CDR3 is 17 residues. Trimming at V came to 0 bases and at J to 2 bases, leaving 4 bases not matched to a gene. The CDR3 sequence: CASSQDMTSGATDTQYF. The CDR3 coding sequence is TGTGCCAGCAGCCAAGATATGACTAGCGGGGCCACAGATACGCAGTATTTT.

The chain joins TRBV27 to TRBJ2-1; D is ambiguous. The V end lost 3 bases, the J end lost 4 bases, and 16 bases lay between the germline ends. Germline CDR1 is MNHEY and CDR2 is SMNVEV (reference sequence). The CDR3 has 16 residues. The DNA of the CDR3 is TGTGCCAGCAGTTTTGAGGCTCGGCTTTTTTACAATGAGCAGTTCTTC. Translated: CASSFEARLFYNEQFF.

The CDR3 DNA sequence: TGTGCCAGCGGAAGGACCTCCGGGGTACCGCCCCAGCATTTT. This encodes CASGRTSGVPPQHF. This chain links TRBV2 with TRBJ1-5; D call uncertain. Germline CDR1 and CDR2: SNHLY and FYNNEI. The V end was cut by 8 bases, the J end by 9 bases, with 20 bases between. The CDR3 runs 14 residues.

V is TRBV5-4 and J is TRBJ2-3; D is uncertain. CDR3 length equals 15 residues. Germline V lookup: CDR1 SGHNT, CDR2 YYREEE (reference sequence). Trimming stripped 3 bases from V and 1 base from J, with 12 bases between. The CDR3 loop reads CASSSSRGGTDTQYF. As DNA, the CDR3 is TGTGCCAGCAGCTCATCTCGCGGAGGCACAGATACGCAGTATTTT. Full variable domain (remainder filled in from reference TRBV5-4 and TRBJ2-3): ETGVTQSPTHLIKTRGQQVTLRCSSQSGHNTVSWYQQALGQGPQFIFQYYREEENGRGNFPPRFSGLQFPNYSSELNVNALELDDSALYLCASSSSRGGTDTQYFGPGTRLTVL.

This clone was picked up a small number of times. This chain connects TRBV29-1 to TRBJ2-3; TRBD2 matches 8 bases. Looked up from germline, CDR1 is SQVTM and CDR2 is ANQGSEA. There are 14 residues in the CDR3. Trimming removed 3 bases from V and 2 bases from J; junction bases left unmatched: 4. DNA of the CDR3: TGCAGCGTTGAGGCGGGGGGACTCACAGATACGCAGTATTTT. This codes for CSVEAGGLTDTQYF.

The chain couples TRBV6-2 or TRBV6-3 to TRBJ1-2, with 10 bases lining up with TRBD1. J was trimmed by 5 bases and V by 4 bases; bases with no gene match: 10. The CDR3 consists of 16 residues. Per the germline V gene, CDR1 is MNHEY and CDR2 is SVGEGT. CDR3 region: CASSSPGTGARYGYTF. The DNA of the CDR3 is TGTGCCAGCAGTTCTCCCGGGACAGGGGCCCGATATGGCTACACCTTC.

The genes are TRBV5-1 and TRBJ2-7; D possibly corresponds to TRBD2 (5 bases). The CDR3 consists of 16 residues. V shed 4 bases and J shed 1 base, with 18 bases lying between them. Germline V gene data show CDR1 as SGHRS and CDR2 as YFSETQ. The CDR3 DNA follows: TGCGCCAGCAGCCACCTGGAGGAAATCTATTCCTACGAGCAGTACTTC. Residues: CASSHLEEIYSYEQYF.

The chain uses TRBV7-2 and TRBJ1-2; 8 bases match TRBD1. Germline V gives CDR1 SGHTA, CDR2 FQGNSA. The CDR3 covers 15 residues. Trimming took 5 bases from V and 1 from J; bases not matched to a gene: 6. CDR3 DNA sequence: TGTGCCAGCAGCGTTTTTGACAGGGGTAACTATGGCTACACCTTC. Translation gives CASSVFDRGNYGYTF.